The clone carrying this T cell receptor (beta chain) has ten or more counts. Its specificity is unknown. RNA was extracted from bulk tissue without any cell sorting. Chemotherapy-naive patients with new lung cancer underwent thoracic surgery in China, August–late 2014. The sample is drawn from a study of tumor and adjacent non-tumor tissue in lung cancer. TCRbeta libraries were built with three rounds of nested PCR, modified from ARM-PCR. TCRdb reprocessed the multiplex PCR reads with MiXCR, giving one entry per CDR3 protein. Found here are 65,000 to 90,000 distinct CDR3 sequences, around 86% of them singletons; the top ten hold 13%. Points from the study as a whole: Tumor repertoires had a smaller top 100 clone share than normal lung. Significantly higher TCR diversity was found in tumor than normal lung.

Germline V gene sequence: CDR1 MDHEN, CDR2 SYDVKM. The CDR3 covers 17 residues. V was shortened by 3 bases and J by 2 bases, with 19 bases between the two germline ends. The sequenced sample was lung tumor tissue. This rearrangement joins TRBV28 to TRBJ2-5, with a tentative D call TRBD1 (6 bases). The receptor's source is a woman aged 50 to 65 with non-small cell lung cancer. The CDR3, as DNA: TGTGCCAGCAGTTTCCCCAGGGGAACAGGAGGACAAGAGACCCAGTACTTC. It codes for CASSFPRGTGGQETQYF.